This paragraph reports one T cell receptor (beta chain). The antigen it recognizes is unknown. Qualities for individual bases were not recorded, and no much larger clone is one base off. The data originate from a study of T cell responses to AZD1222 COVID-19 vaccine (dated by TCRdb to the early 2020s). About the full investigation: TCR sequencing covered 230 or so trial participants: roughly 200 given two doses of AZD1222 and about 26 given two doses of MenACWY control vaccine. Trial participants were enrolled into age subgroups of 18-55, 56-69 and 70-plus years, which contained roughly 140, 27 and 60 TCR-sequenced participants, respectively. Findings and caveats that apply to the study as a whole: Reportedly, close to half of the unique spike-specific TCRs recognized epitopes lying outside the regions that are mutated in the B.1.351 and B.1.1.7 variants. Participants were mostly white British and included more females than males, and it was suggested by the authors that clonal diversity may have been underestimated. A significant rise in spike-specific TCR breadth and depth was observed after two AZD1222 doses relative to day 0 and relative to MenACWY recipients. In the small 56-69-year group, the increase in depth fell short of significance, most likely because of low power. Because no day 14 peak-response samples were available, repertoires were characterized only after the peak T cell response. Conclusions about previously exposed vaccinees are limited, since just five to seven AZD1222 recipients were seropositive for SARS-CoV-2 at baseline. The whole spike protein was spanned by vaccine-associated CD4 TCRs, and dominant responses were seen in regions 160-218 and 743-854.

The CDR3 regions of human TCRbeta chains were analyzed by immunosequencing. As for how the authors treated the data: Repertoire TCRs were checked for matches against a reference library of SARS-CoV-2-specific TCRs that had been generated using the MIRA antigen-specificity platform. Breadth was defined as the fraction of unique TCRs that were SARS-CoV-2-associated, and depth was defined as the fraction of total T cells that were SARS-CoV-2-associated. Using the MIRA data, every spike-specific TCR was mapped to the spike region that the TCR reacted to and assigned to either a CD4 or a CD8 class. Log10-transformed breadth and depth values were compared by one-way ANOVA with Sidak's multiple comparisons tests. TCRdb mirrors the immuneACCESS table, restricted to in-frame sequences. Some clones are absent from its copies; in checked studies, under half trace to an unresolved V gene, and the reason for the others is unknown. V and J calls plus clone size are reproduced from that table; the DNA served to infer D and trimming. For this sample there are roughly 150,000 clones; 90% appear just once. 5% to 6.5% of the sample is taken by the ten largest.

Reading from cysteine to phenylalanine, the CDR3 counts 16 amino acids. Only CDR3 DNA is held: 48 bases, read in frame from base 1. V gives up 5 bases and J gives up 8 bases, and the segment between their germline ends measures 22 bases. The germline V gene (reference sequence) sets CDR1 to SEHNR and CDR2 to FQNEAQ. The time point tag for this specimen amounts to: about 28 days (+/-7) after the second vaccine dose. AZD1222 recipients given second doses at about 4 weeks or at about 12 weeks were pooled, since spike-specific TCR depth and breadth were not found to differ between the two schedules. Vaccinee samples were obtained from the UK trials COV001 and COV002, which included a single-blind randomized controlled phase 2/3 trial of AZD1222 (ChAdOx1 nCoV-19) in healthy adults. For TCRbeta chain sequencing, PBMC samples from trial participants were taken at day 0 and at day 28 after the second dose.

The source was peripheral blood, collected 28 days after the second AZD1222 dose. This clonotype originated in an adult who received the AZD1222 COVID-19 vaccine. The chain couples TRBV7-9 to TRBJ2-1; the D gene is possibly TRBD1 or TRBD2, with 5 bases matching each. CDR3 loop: CASSPPVRGRADEQFF. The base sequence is TGTGCCAGCAGCCCCCCGGTCCGGGGACGGGCCGATGAGCAGTTCTTC.